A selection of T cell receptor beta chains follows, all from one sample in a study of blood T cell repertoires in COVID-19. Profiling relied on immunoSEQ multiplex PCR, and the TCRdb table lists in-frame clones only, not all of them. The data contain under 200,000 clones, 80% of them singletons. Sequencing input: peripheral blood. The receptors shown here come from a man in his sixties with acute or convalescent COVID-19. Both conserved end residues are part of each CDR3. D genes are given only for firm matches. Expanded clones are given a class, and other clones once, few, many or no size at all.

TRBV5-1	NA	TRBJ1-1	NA	TGCGCCAGCAGCCCCAGGGAGGTGAACACTGAAGCTTTCTTT	CASSPREVNTEAFF
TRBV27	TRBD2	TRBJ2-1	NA	TGTGCCAGCAGCCTTAGCGGGGGCATTTACAATGAGCAGTTCTTC	CASSLSGGIYNEQFF
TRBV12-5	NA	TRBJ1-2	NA	TGTGCTAGTGGTCTCGACAGACCTTCGGCTGGCTACACCTTC	CASGLDRPSAGYTF
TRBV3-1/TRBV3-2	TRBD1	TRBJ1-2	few	TGTGCCAGCAGCTCCGAGGCAGGGGGCTTGAGAGGCTATGGCTACACCTTC	CASSSEAGGLRGYGYTF
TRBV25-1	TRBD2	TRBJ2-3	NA	TGTGCCAGCAGTGAGACAGCGGGAGGGGGCACAGATACGCAGTATTTT	CASSETAGGGTDTQYF
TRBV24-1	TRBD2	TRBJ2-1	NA	TGTGCCACCAGTGATTTGGAGACTAGCGGCCCTAATGAGCAGTTCTTC	CATSDLETSGPNEQFF
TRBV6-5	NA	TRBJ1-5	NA	TGTGCCAGCAAAGGACAGATTGATCAGCCCCAGCATTTT	CASKGQIDQPQHF
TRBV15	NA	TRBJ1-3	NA	TGTGCCACCAGCAGAGATACAGGGTCTGGAAACACCATATATTTT	CATSRDTGSGNTIYF
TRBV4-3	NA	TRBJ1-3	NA	TGCGCCAGCAGCCAAGACAGGGGAAACACCATATATTTT	CASSQDRGNTIYF
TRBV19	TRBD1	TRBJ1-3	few	TGTGCCAGAGCCGGGACAGTCAAGTGGAACTCTGGAAACACCATATATTTT	CARAGTVKWNSGNTIYF
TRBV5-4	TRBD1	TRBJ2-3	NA	TGTGCCAGCAGCAGGGACAGCTTTGAAATATTCAGCACAGATACGCAGTATTTT	CASSRDSFEIFSTDTQYF
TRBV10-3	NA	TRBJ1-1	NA	TGTGCCATCAGGGAGGGCAGGGGAGCCGGTGAAGCTTTCTTT	CAIREGRGAGEAFF
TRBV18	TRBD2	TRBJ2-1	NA	TGTGCCAGCTCACCATTGGTTGTCCAAGCGGGAGGGCCAGGTAATGAGCAGTTCTTC	CASSPLVVQAGGPGNEQFF
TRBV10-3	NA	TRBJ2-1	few	TGTGCCATCAGTGAGTCTAGGGGAGGTCACTACAATGAGCAGTTCTTC	CAISESRGGHYNEQFF
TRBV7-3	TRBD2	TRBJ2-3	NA	TGTGCCAGCAGCCCCAGCGGGGGGGCCAGAGATACGCAGTATTTT	CASSPSGGARDTQYF
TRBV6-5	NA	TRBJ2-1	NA	TGTGCCAGCATCGAAGGGGGGGAGCTCGTAGATGAGCAGTTCTTC	CASIEGGELVDEQFF
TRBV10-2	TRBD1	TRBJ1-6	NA	TGCGCCACCAGAGGTCCGGACAGGGCGTTTTCACCCCTCCACTTT	CATRGPDRAFSPLHF
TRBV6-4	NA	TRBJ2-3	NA	TGTGCCAGCAGTGAAGGGGGGGGCACTAGCACAGATACGCAGTATTTT	CASSEGGGTSTDTQYF
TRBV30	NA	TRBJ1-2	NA	TGTGCCTGGAGTGTCCCGGGGATGGGGTATGGCTACACCTTC	CAWSVPGMGYGYTF
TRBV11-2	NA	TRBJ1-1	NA	TGTGCCAGCAGGGTCAGCCTAGGGGACACTGAAGCTTTCTTT	CASRVSLGDTEAFF
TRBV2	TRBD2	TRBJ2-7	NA	TGTGCCAGCAGTGAGAGCGGGAGGGCCATAAATGGGTCCGAGCAGTACTTC	CASSESGRAINGSEQYF
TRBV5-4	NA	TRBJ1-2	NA	TGTGCCAGCAGCTTGTCGGGTAACTATGGCTACACCTTC	CASSLSGNYGYTF
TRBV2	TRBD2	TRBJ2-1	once	TGTGCCATCCCAGCGGGGGGGTCCTACAATGAGCAGTTCTTC	CAIPAGGSYNEQFF
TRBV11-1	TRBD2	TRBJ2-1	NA	TGTGCCAGCAGCTTAGCGCGGACTAGCTATTACAATGAGCAGTTCTTC	CASSLARTSYYNEQFF
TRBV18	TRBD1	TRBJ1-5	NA	TGTGCCAGTTCGATGACAGGGGTTGGGCAGCCCCAGCATTTT	CASSMTGVGQPQHF
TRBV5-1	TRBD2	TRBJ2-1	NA	TGCGCCAGCAGCTTGGGAGACGGGGGGAACTACTACAATGAGCAGTTCTTC	CASSLGDGGNYYNEQFF
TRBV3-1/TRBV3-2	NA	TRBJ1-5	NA	TGTGCCAGCAGCCAAGGGTTACAGGGGCCCCAGCATTTT	CASSQGLQGPQHF
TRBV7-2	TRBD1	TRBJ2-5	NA	TGTGCCAGCAGCATTCGGACAGGGGCCGACTCCCGGGAGACCCAGTACTTC	CASSIRTGADSRETQYF
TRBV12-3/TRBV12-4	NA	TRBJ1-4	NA	TGTGCCAGCACCCTACAGGGTTTAAAACTGTTTTTT	CASTLQGLKLFF
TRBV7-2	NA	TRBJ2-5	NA	TGTGCCAGCAGCCTTTTTACCAGGGCGGAGACCCAGTACTTC	CASSLFTRAETQYF
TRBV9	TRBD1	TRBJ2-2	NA	TGTGCCAGCAGCAGCCGACAGGGTGTCGGCGGGGAGCTGTTTTTT	CASSSRQGVGGELFF
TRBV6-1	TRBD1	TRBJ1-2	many	TGTGCCAGCAGTGAAAGGAGAAGGTCGACAGGGGACCTTGATGGCTACACCTTC	CASSERRRSTGDLDGYTF
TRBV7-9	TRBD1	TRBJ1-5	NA	TGTGCCAGCAGCGTGGGACAGACGAGGCCCCAGCATTTT	CASSVGQTRPQHF
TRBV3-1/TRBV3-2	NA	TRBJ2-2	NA	TGTGCCAGCAGCCAAGGACCCGGGTCCGGGGAGCTGTTTTTT	CASSQGPGSGELFF
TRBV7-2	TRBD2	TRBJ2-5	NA	TGTGCCAGCCTAGCAGCGGGGGGCGAGTACTCCCAAGAGACCCAGTACTTC	CASLAAGGEYSQETQYF
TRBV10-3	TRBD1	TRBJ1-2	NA	TGTGCCATCAGTGATCTTGGACAGGACTTCTATGGCTACACCTTC	CAISDLGQDFYGYTF
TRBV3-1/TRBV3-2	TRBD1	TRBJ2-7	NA	TGTGCCAGCAGCTCCCGGGACAGGGGCTACGAGCAGTACTTC	CASSSRDRGYEQYF
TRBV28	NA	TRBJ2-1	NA	TGTGCCAGCAGCCCCGGGAAAGGGGGCTACAATGAGCAGTTCTTC	CASSPGKGGYNEQFF
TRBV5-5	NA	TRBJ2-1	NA	TGTGCCAGCAGCCATTCCCGGGACTTCAATGAGCAGTTCTTC	CASSHSRDFNEQFF
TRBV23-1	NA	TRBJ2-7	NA	TGCGCCAGCAGTCAAACCCGACGGGGCTCCTACGAGCAGTACTTC	CASSQTRRGSYEQYF
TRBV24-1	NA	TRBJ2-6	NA	TGTGCCACCAGTGATTTTAGATCGGGGTCTGGGGCCAACGTCCTGACTTTC	CATSDFRSGSGANVLTF